This is a list of T cell receptor beta chains from one sample in a study of post-analysis software for immune sequencing data. One entry per CDR3 protein results from TCRdb running MiXCR on the PCR reads. Among roughly 600,000 distinct CDR3 sequences listed, 44% were seen once. The sample was blood. The source of these receptors is a girl aged 10 to 17 with multiple sclerosis. Both conserved end residues are part of each CDR3. The D gene is left open where the match is weak. Only some rows state a clone size, as once, few, many or a class for expanded clones.

TRBV10-2	TRBJ2-1	NA	few	CASSAEDNEQFF	TGCGCCAGCAGTGCCGAGGACAATGAGCAGTTCTTC
TRBV3-1	TRBJ2-1	NA	NA	CASSQAGEYNEQFF	TGTGCCAGCAGCCAAGCGGGGGAGTACAATGAGCAGTTCTTC
TRBV7-2	TRBJ2-7	NA	few	CASSLAWELSYEQYF	TGTGCCAGCAGCTTAGCGTGGGAACTGTCCTACGAGCAGTACTTC
TRBV4-2	TRBJ2-3	NA	few	CASSQALTDTQYF	TGTGCCAGCAGCCAGGCCCTAACAGATACGCAGTATTTT
TRBV5-5	TRBJ2-5	NA	NA	CASSLADSGLQETQYF	TGTGCCAGCAGCTTGGCGGACAGCGGACTCCAAGAGACCCAGTACTTC
TRBV21-1	TRBJ2-3	NA	once	CASSSNRGRTDTQYF	TGTGCCAGCAGCTCGAACAGGGGGCGGACGGATACGCAGTATTTT
TRBV3-1	TRBJ2-5	TRBD2	NA	CASSQGNLAGATQETQYF	TGTGCCAGCAGCCAAGGGAATCTAGCGGGAGCCACACAAGAGACCCAGTACTTC
TRBV24-1	TRBJ2-1	NA	NA	CATSDHSGSSYNEQFF	TGTGCCACCAGTGATCACAGCGGCAGCTCCTACAATGAGCAGTTCTTC
TRBV5-6	TRBJ2-6	NA	few	CASSQRRSGANVLTF	TGTGCCAGCAGCCAGAGGCGTTCTGGGGCCAACGTCCTGACTTTC
TRBV7-9	TRBJ1-2	TRBD1	NA	CASSRTGAEYGYTF	TGTGCCAGCAGCCGGACAGGGGCGGAATATGGCTACACCTTC
TRBV12-3/TRBV12-4	TRBJ2-7	TRBD2	few	CASRQRGPQYF	TGTGCCAGCAGGCAGCGGGGACCCCAGTACTTC
TRBV24-1	TRBJ2-3	NA	NA	CATSNPGQKTSTDAQYF	TGTGCCACCAGCAACCCGGGACAGAAGACTAGCACAGATGCGCAGTATTTT
TRBV20-1	TRBJ2-5	NA	few	CSATVSRDFGETQYF	TGCAGTGCTACAGTTTCAAGGGATTTCGGGGAGACCCAGTACTTC
TRBV7-6	TRBJ2-1	NA	NA	CASSPHGGYNEQFF	TGTGCCAGCAGCCCCCATGGAGGGTACAATGAGCAGTTCTTC
TRBV18	TRBJ1-1	TRBD1	NA	CASSQDRATEAFF	TGTGCCAGCTCACAAGACAGGGCCACTGAAGCTTTCTTT
TRBV7-2	TRBJ2-5	TRBD2	NA	CASSPLAGVGETQYF	TGTGCCAGCAGCCCATTGGCGGGGGTTGGAGAGACCCAGTACTTC
TRBV5-1	TRBJ1-2	NA	few	CASSLEAAAKANYGYTF	TGCGCCAGCAGCTTGGAAGCCGCGGCAAAAGCTAACTATGGCTACACCTTC
TRBV7-2	TRBJ1-2	NA	NA	CASSLNWDGYTF	TGTGCCAGCAGCTTAAACTGGGATGGCTACACCTTC
TRBV5-1	TRBJ2-7	TRBD1	NA	CASSPGVRSGQGNYEQYF	TGCGCCAGCAGCCCCGGAGTCCGTTCAGGACAGGGGAATTACGAGCAGTACTTC
TRBV7-3	TRBJ1-1	TRBD1	NA	CASSLTRGREAFF	TGTGCCAGCAGCTTAACGAGGGGGCGGGAAGCTTTCTTT
TRBV27	TRBJ2-7	NA	few	CASSFIGGEQYF	TGTGCCAGCAGTTTTATAGGGGGCGAGCAGTACTTC
TRBV4-1	TRBJ2-3	NA	NA	CASSQEGASQYF	TGCGCCAGCAGCCAAGAAGGGGCGTCGCAGTATTTT
TRBV3-1	TRBJ2-7	TRBD2	few	CASSQGEGKGEQYF	TGTGCCAGCAGCCAAGGGGAGGGTAAGGGCGAGCAGTACTTC
TRBV24-1	TRBJ2-1	TRBD2	few	CATSDRRLAGRTYNEQFF	TGTGCCACCAGTGACCGTAGACTAGCGGGACGGACCTACAATGAGCAGTTCTTC
TRBV6-5	TRBJ2-5	NA	few	CASSYGHIQETQYF	TGTGCCAGCAGTTACGGCCACATCCAAGAGACCCAGTACTTC
TRBV5-1	TRBJ2-4	TRBD2	NA	CASSASGLVENIQYF	TGCGCCAGCAGCGCTAGCGGGCTTGTCGAAAACATTCAGTACTTC
TRBV7-2	TRBJ1-5	NA	NA	CASSLYRENQPQHF	TGTGCCAGCAGCTTATACAGGGAGAATCAGCCCCAGCATTTT
TRBV30	TRBJ2-5	NA	NA	CAWSVAGETQYF	TGTGCCTGGAGTGTAGCAGGGGAGACCCAGTACTTC
TRBV6-1	TRBJ1-2	NA	few	CASVRAALDGYGYTF	TGTGCCAGCGTAAGAGCCGCCCTTGACGGATATGGCTACACCTTC
TRBV7-3	TRBJ2-1	TRBD2	few	CASSLGREGNEQFF	TGTGCCAGCAGCTTGGGCAGGGAGGGCAATGAGCAGTTCTTC
TRBV6-5	TRBJ2-7	NA	few	CASTQGGNDEQYF	TGTGCCAGCACCCAGGGGGGAAATGACGAGCAGTACTTC
TRBV9	TRBJ2-1	NA	few	CASSVEGGVYNEQFF	TGTGCCAGCAGCGTTGAGGGGGGTGTCTACAATGAGCAGTTCTTC
TRBV29-1	TRBJ2-3	TRBD1	few	CSVEGQGASDTQYF	TGCAGCGTGGAGGGACAGGGGGCATCAGATACGCAGTATTTT
TRBV5-1	TRBJ2-2	NA	few	CASTRDDTGELFF	TGCGCCAGCACGAGGGATGACACCGGGGAGCTGTTTTTT
TRBV3-1	TRBJ2-7	TRBD2	NA	CASSHFAAGEYEQYF	TGTGCCAGCAGCCATTTCGCGGCGGGGGAGTACGAGCAGTACTTC
TRBV20-1	TRBJ2-7	NA	NA	CSAFTRYEQYF	TGCAGTGCATTCACTAGATACGAGCAGTACTTC
TRBV9	TRBJ2-6	NA	few	CASKQGSGANVLTF	TGTGCCAGCAAACAGGGCTCTGGGGCCAACGTCCTGACTTTC
TRBV7-8	TRBJ2-7	TRBD2	NA	CASSKRRRGISYEQYF	TGTGCCAGCAGCAAAAGGCGGCGGGGGATCTCCTACGAGCAGTACTTC
TRBV12-3/TRBV12-4	TRBJ2-7	NA	NA	CASSPGTSPYYEQYF	TGTGCCAGCAGTCCAGGGACCTCTCCCTACTACGAGCAGTACTTC
TRBV7-8	TRBJ2-7	TRBD1	many	CASRRDRGLYEQYF	TGTGCCAGCCGCCGTGACAGGGGGCTGTACGAGCAGTACTTC
TRBV20-1	TRBJ1-2	NA	NA	CSASLQTYGYTF	TGCAGTGCTAGTTTACAGACCTATGGCTACACCTTC
TRBV4-1	TRBJ2-4	TRBD1	once	CASSQPGQGWAADVQYF	TGCGCCAGCAGCCAACCTGGACAGGGATGGGCTGCGGACGTTCAGTACTTC
TRBV4-1	TRBJ2-3	TRBD2	few	CASSRRGITDTQYF	TGCGCCAGCAGCCGGCGGGGGATCACAGATACGCAGTATTTT
TRBV29-1	TRBJ1-1	NA	NA	CSVELGGTEAFF	TGCAGCGTTGAACTGGGAGGCACTGAAGCTTTCTTT
TRBV6-6	TRBJ2-7	TRBD2	NA	CASSGGLAGPYEQYF	TGTGCCAGCAGCGGGGGGCTAGCGGGGCCTTACGAGCAGTACTTC
TRBV7-8	TRBJ1-5	TRBD1	NA	CASSLQADRGHQPQHF	TGTGCCAGCAGTCTTCAGGCGGACAGGGGGCATCAGCCCCAGCATTTT
TRBV10-2	TRBJ2-7	NA	few	CASSTASYEQYF	TGCGCCAGCAGTACGGCCTCCTACGAGCAGTACTTC
TRBV20-1	TRBJ2-1	NA	NA	CSARSSLNEQFF	TGCAGTGCTAGATCGTCCCTCAATGAGCAGTTCTTC
TRBV6-5	TRBJ2-1	NA	NA	CASSQTGPGNNEQFF	TGTGCCAGCAGCCAGACAGGCCCGGGTAACAATGAGCAGTTCTTC
TRBV12-3/TRBV12-4	TRBJ1-5	NA	few	CASRAGGDQPQHF	TGTGCCAGCAGGGCCGGGGGGGATCAGCCCCAGCATTTT
TRBV29-1	TRBJ2-3	TRBD2	NA	CSLRLAGRTDTQYF	TGCAGCCTCCGCTTAGCGGGGAGGACGGATACGCAGTATTTT
TRBV7-2	TRBJ1-4	TRBD1	NA	CASSIQGGEKLFF	TGTGCCAGCAGCATTCAGGGGGGAGAAAAACTGTTTTTT
TRBV12-3/TRBV12-4	TRBJ2-3	NA	once	CASSSAGQTTDTQYF	TGTGCCAGCAGTTCGGCGGGACAGACCACAGATACGCAGTATTTT
TRBV3-1	TRBJ2-3	NA	NA	CASSQETGFQYF	TGTGCCAGCAGCCAAGAAACTGGGTTTCAGTATTTT
TRBV12-3/TRBV12-4	TRBJ2-7	NA	NA	CASRPEEGRNYEQYF	TGTGCCAGCAGACCCGAGGAGGGAAGGAACTACGAGCAGTACTTC